This T cell receptor beta chain was sequenced in a study of blood T cell repertoires in COVID-19. Study-level background: Sources were T cells, B-cell-depleted T cells, or PBMCs; the material itself was cDNA or gDNA.

Germline CDR1 MNHEY, CDR2 SMNVEV (reference sequence). This CDR3 region has 19 residues. Under the authors' procedure: Amplification of reference gene primers was used by the study to estimate nucleated cell counts. Measured with immunoSEQ multiplex PCR; TCRdb has only the in-frame clones, and not every one. Clone size and the V and J calls come from that table; the DNA yielded D and trimming. This sample yields about 74,000 clones, of which almost 90% are seen a single time; roughly 1.9% belongs to the top ten. Note on this clone: Sequence at one end of the junction differs from germline and may be a read error.

The V and J genes are TRBV27 and TRBJ1-1, with TRBD1 as a possible D gene (5 bases). Material: peripheral blood. The sequence was collected from a woman over 75 with active or convalescent COVID-19. The CDR3 loop reads CASSFYGRGGSGVNSEAFF. Here the CDR3 DNA reads TGTGCCAGCAGTTTCTATGGACGGGGGGGATCGGGGGTGAACTCTGAAGCTTTCTTT.